The next 25 T cell receptor beta chains were all read from a single sample in a study of PD-1 blockade in classical Hodgkin lymphoma. This sample's time point: cycle 4 day 1 (C4D1), after less than 7 weeks of nivolumab. Each of the patients experienced relapse following autologous stem cell transplantation, and their brentuximab vedotin exposure differed. CD4+ T cells were purified from thawed PBMCs by negative selection. Using immunoSEQ multiplex PCR, the repertoire was profiled, and TCRdb retains in-frame clones only, with some absent. This table holds about 13,000 clones, roughly 83% found once. The sequencing here drew on CD4+ T cells from blood, taken before the fourth cycle of nivolumab. Source of these receptors: a human donor with classical Hodgkin lymphoma.

The chain couples TRBV5-4 to TRBJ1-2; D is undetermined. Germline V gene data show CDR1 as SGHNT and CDR2 as YYREEE (reference sequence). This CDR3 contains 14 residues. Trimming stripped 0 bases from V and 5 bases from J, with 11 bases between. The CDR3 region is CASSLVGSPYGYTF. As DNA, the CDR3 is TGTGCCAGCAGCTTGGTGGGGTCCCCTTATGGCTACACCTTC.

V and J are TRBV5-1 and TRBJ1-2; 8 nucleotides agree with TRBD1. The CDR3 is made up of 16 amino acids. V dropped 5 bases and J dropped 5; count of bases not matched to a gene: 14. The germline V gene has CDR1 SGHRS and CDR2 YFSETQ. The CDR3 loop is CASRPGQGGALYGYTF. In DNA, the CDR3 is TGCGCCAGCAGACCAGGACAGGGCGGGGCCCTGTATGGCTACACCTTC.

The CDR3 loop reads CASSRGQEWYTGELFF. The CDR3 bases are TGCGCCAGCAGCCGTGGGCAGGAATGGTACACCGGGGAGCTGTTTTTT. The V call is TRBV5-1, the J call TRBJ2-2; D is unclear. Germline CDR1 SGHRS, CDR2 YFSETQ. The CDR3 runs 16 residues. V was clipped by 4 bases and J by 3 bases, with 16 bases between them.

This chain links TRBV7-9 with TRBJ1-1, with a tentative D call TRBD1 (5 bases). Trimming pared 5 bases from V and 1 base from J, leaving 14 bases between. This CDR3 has 15 amino acids. CDR1 and CDR2 (germline): SEHNR, FQNEAQ (reference sequence). CDR3 amino acids: CASSPGRGGNTEAFF. For the CDR3, the DNA is TGTGCCAGCAGCCCGGGGAGGGGAGGGAACACTGAAGCTTTCTTT.

The gene calls are TRBV11-2 and TRBJ2-2, with 12 bases aligning to TRBD2. The CDR3 is made up of 17 amino acids. Looked up from germline, CDR1 is SGHAT and CDR2 is FQNNGV. Unmatched junction bases numbered 15, after V lost 10 bases and J lost 6 bases. CDR3 DNA sequence: TGTGCCACCAGGTCCCCTAGCGGGGGGGCCGGCGCCGGGGAGCTGTTTTTT. Translation: CATRSPSGGAGAGELFF.

V and J are TRBV6-5 and TRBJ1-2, with D possibly TRBD1 on 5 matching bases. This CDR3 is built from 13 residues. V lost 4 bases to trimming and J lost 3 bases, with 9 bases between them. Per germline, CDR1 MNHEY and CDR2 SVGAGI. CDR3 sequence reads: CASSSTGYYGYTF. DNA for the CDR3: TGTGCCAGCAGTTCTACAGGATACTATGGCTACACCTTC.

The V gene is TRBV5-5, the J gene TRBJ2-7; D is unresolved. Trimming took 0 bases from V and 3 from J, leaving 13 bases between them. Germline CDR1 SGHKS, CDR2 YYEKEE (reference sequence). The CDR3 totals 15 residues. DNA for the CDR3: TGTGCCAGCAGCTTGGATTTTCAATACTACTACGAGCAGTACTTC. Protein product: CASSLDFQYYYEQYF. The complete variable domain, with remaining parts taken from reference TRBV5-5 and TRBJ2-7, reads DAGVTQSPTHLIKTRGQQVTLRCSPISGHKSVSWYQQVLGQGPQFIFQYYEKEERGRGNFPDRFSARQFPNYSSELNVNALLLGDSALYLCASSLDFQYYYEQYFGPGTRLTVT.

The chain couples TRBV2 to TRBJ2-1; TRBD1 aligns across 7 bases. Germline CDR1 is SNHLY and CDR2 is FYNNEI. CDR3 size: 12 residues. Germline trimming cut 6 bases from V and 14 bases from J; bases unmatched to any gene: 10. The CDR3 reads CASSDRVVRKFF. The CDR3 DNA follows: TGTGCCAGCAGCGACAGGGTAGTAAGAAAGTTCTTC.

The chain is built from TRBV5-1 and TRBJ2-5; possibly TRBD1 for D (5 bases). Trimming removed 2 bases from V and 2 bases from J, with 10 bases in between. The CDR3 contains 14 residues. Germline V gene data show CDR1 as SGHRS and CDR2 as YFSETQ. CDR3 coding DNA: TGCGCCAGCAGCTTCCAGGGTTTACAAGAGACCCAGTACTTC. Residues: CASSFQGLQETQYF.

This clone was observed a handful of times. V is TRBV7-9 and J is TRBJ1-1; 8 positions agree with TRBD1. Germline CDR1 SEHNR, CDR2 FQNEAQ (reference sequence). V shed 4 bases, J shed 3 bases, and the junction held 4 bases outside the gene matches. The CDR3 extends over 14 amino acids. The CDR3, as DNA: TGTGCCAGCAGCTCAACAGGGGGACACACTGAAGCTTTCTTT. It specifies CASSSTGGHTEAFF. The full variable domain, in which reference TRBV7-9 and TRBJ1-1 provide the parts outside the CDR3, is DTGVSQNPRHKITKRGQNVTFRCDPISEHNRLYWYRQTLGQGPEFLTYFQNEAQLEKSRLLSDRFSAERPKGSFSTLEIQRTEQGDSAMYLCASSSTGGHTEAFFGQGTRLTVV.

The chain joins TRBV2 to TRBJ2-2; D call uncertain. This CDR3 is 13 amino acids long. The V gene's germline CDR1 is SNHLY and CDR2 FYNNEI. Trimming took off 8 bases at V and 3 bases at J, with 10 bases between the two ends. CDR3 bases: TGTGCCAGCCAGAATCCTGACACCGGGGAGCTGTTTTTT. Protein sequence: CASQNPDTGELFF.

CDR3 in DNA: TGTGCCAGCAGCTATGGAGGGGAGCAGTACTTC. This gives the protein CASSYGGEQYF. This sequence joins TRBV11-2 and TRBJ2-5, with D perhaps TRBD2 (6 bases). The germline CDR1 and CDR2 sequences are SGHAT and FQNNGV. V was shortened by 4 bases and J by 11 bases, with 11 bases between the two germline ends. This CDR3 region has 11 residues.

The chain uses TRBV7-9 and TRBJ2-7; TRBD1 agrees at 9 bases. The CDR3 contains 14 residues. V shed 6 bases, J shed 3 bases, and the junction held 6 bases outside the gene matches. Germline V lookup: CDR1 SEHNR, CDR2 FQNEAQ (reference sequence). The CDR3 sequence: CASSSTGGSYEQYF. In DNA, the CDR3 is TGTGCCAGCAGTTCGACAGGGGGAAGCTACGAGCAGTACTTC.

The V call is TRBV11-2, the J call TRBJ1-1, with D possibly matching TRBD1 (6 bases). V shed 11 bases and J shed 2 bases, with 21 bases lying between them. The germline CDR1 and CDR2 sequences are SGHAT and FQNNGV. The CDR3 runs 15 residues. The CDR3 protein is CAAPGASSTNTEAFF. As DNA, the CDR3 is TGTGCCGCCCCAGGGGCATCATCGACTAACACTGAAGCTTTCTTT.

V is TRBV18 and J is TRBJ1-2; unclear D gene. Per the germline V gene, CDR1 is KGHSH and CDR2 is LQKENI. The CDR3 is 13 residues long. V was pared by 2 bases and J by 4 bases, with 8 bases between. The CDR3 DNA follows: TGTGCCAGCTCACCAGGCGGGTTCTATGGCTACACCTTC. This encodes CASSPGGFYGYTF.

The CDR3: CATSLAGAGETQYF. In nucleotides, the CDR3 is TGTGCCACCTCTCTAGCGGGGGCAGGGGAGACCCAGTACTTC. The chain couples TRBV10-3 to TRBJ2-5; 10 nucleotides match TRBD2. The germline V gene encodes CDR1 ENHRY and CDR2 SYGVKD. The J segment lost 5 bases and the V segment lost 10 bases, leaving 10 bases of the junction unmatched. This CDR3 is built from 14 residues.

This clone occurred a few times. The chain employs TRBV19 and TRBJ1-2; 7 nucleotides match TRBD1. J gave up 4 bases and V 4 bases, and 3 bases lay outside the gene matches. CDR1 and CDR2 from the germline V gene are LNHDA and SQIVND (reference sequence). The CDR3 runs to 13 residues. For the CDR3, the DNA is TGTGCCAGTAGTAGACAGGGTGCCTATGGCTACACCTTC. As protein: CASSRQGAYGYTF.

The chain is built from TRBV27 and TRBJ2-3, with D tentatively TRBD1 or TRBD2 (6 bases each). Germline-derived CDR1 and CDR2 are MNHEY and SMNVEV (reference sequence). Trimming stripped 7 bases from V and 5 bases from J, with 28 bases between. The CDR3 totals 18 residues. The DNA of the CDR3 is TGTGCCAGCAAATCCATATGGGGGGCTCGATCTGTTTTAGATACGCAGTATTTT. Its translation: CASKSIWGARSVLDTQYF.

J is TRBJ1-1 and V is TRBV28, with TRBD1 matching 8 bases. CDR3 length equals 14 residues. Germline V CDR1 and CDR2: MDHEN, SYDVKM. The trim removed 1 base at V and 10 bases at J, leaving 8 bases unmatched. The CDR3 loop reads CASSLSRQGARAFF. For the CDR3, the DNA is TGTGCCAGCAGTTTATCTCGCCAGGGGGCGAGAGCTTTCTTT.

This clone appeared once. The rearrangement links TRBV7-6 to TRBJ1-1, with a tentative D call TRBD1 (5 bases). Trimming pared 1 base from V and 4 bases from J, leaving 10 bases between. CDR1 is SGHVS, CDR2 FNYEAQ, per germline. This CDR3 is 14 amino acids long. CDR3 region: CASSLGEGITEAFF. CDR3 DNA: TGTGCCAGCAGCTTAGGGGAGGGGATCACTGAAGCTTTCTTT. The entire variable domain, with the rest obtained from reference TRBV7-6 and TRBJ1-1, is as follows: GAGVSQSPRYKVTKRGQDVALRCDPISGHVSLYWYRQALGQGPEFLTYFNYEAQQDKSGLPNDRFSAERPEGSISTLTIQRTEQRDSAMYRCASSLGEGITEAFFGQGTRLTVV.

The rearrangement links TRBV10-1 to TRBJ1-2; D remains unclear. Trimming pared 2 bases from V and 6 bases from J, leaving 7 bases between. CDR1 and CDR2 (germline): WNHNN, SYGVQD (reference sequence). This CDR3 is 12 amino acids long. DNA of the CDR3: TGCGCCAGCAGTGAGGGGCAGGATGGCTACACCTTC. Its translation is CASSEGQDGYTF.

The J gene is TRBJ1-1, the V gene TRBV7-9, with 7 bases fitting TRBD1. Germline loops: CDR1 SEHNR, CDR2 FQNEAQ (reference sequence). The CDR3 is 14 residues long. Unmatched junction bases numbered 1, after V lost 3 bases and J lost 0 bases. CDR3 residues: CASSFTGVNTEAFF. The CDR3 nucleotides are TGTGCCAGCAGCTTTACAGGGGTGAACACTGAAGCTTTCTTT. Combining the CDR3 with reference TRBV7-9 and TRBJ1-1 gives the whole variable domain DTGVSQNPRHKITKRGQNVTFRCDPISEHNRLYWYRQTLGQGPEFLTYFQNEAQLEKSRLLSDRFSAERPKGSFSTLEIQRTEQGDSAMYLCASSFTGVNTEAFFGQGTRLTVV.

This clone was recorded once. The chain joins TRBV28 to TRBJ1-1, with a tentative D call TRBD1 (5 bases). This CDR3 has 13 amino acids. CDR1 is MDHEN and CDR2 is SYDVKM in the germline V gene. With 3 bases removed from V and 4 bases from J, the gap between germline ends came to 9 bases. The CDR3 bases are TGTGCCAGCAGTTTTCAGGGAGTCACTGAAGCTTTCTTT. Translated, it gives CASSFQGVTEAFF.

This CDR3 reads CASSLGTGSDYGYTF. The CDR3 nucleotides read TGCGCCAGCAGCTTGGGGACAGGTTCTGACTATGGCTACACCTTC. The V and J genes are TRBV5-1 and TRBJ1-2, with 7 bases lining up with TRBD1. Trimming removed 0 bases from V and 3 bases from J; junction bases left unmatched: 5. The germline V gene has CDR1 SGHRS and CDR2 YFSETQ. The length of the CDR3 is 15 residues.

This clone has just one count. V and J are TRBV7-9 and TRBJ2-1, with D perhaps assigned TRBD1 or TRBD2 (5 bases each). Germline-derived CDR1 and CDR2 are SEHNR and FQNEAQ (reference sequence). The CDR3 is 17 residues long. V lost 2 bases, J lost 1 base, and 15 bases lay in between. This CDR3 is CASSLIGDVPSYNEQFF. As DNA, the CDR3 is TGTGCCAGCAGCTTAATTGGGGACGTACCTTCCTACAATGAGCAGTTCTTC.